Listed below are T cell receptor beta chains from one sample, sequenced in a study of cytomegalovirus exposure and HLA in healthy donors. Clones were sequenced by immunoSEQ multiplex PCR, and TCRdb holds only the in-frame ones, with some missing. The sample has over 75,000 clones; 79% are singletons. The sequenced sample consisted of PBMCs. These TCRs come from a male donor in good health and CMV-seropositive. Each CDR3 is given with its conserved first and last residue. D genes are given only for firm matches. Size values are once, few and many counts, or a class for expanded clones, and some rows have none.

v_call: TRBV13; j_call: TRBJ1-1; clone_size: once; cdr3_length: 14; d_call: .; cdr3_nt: TGTGCCAGCAGCTCGAGGGGGGGGAACACTGAAGCTTTCTTT; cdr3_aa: CASSSRGGNTEAFF
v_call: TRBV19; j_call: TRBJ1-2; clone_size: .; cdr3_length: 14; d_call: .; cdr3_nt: TGTGCCAGTAGCCCTTTCGAAACGGTCTATGGCTACACCTTC; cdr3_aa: CASSPFETVYGYTF
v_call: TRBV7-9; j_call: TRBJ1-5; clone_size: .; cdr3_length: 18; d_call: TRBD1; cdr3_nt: TGTGCCAGCAGCCATACTCGGACAGGAGCTAAGAGCAATCAGCCCCAGCATTTT; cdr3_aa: CASSHTRTGAKSNQPQHF
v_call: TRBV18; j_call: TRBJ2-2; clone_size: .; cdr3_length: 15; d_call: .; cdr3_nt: TGTGCCAGCTCACCCGGGACACAGAACACCGGGGAGCTGTTTTTT; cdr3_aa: CASSPGTQNTGELFF
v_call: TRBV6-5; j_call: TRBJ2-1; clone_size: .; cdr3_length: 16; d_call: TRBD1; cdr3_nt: TGTGCCAGCAGTTACTCGACGACAGGGGGCTTATCGGAGCAGTTCTTC; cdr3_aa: CASSYSTTGGLSEQFF
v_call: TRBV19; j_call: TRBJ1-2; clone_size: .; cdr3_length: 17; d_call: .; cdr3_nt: TGTGCCAGTAGTATAATCCGGACAATGGGAAGGGGTTATGGCTACACCTTC; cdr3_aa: CASSIIRTMGRGYGYTF
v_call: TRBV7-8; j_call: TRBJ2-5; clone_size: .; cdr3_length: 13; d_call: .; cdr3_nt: TGTGCCAGCAGCCGACAGGCCCAAGAGACCCAGTACTTC; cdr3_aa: CASSRQAQETQYF
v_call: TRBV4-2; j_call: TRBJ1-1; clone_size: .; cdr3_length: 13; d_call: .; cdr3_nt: TGTGCCAGCAGCCCGAAAGGGGTTTCGGAAGCTTTCTTT; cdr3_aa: CASSPKGVSEAFF
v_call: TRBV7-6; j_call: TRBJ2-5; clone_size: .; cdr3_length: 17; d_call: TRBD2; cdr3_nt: TGTGCCAGCAGCTACCCCCGACTAGCGGGGGCCCAAGAGACCCAGTACTTC; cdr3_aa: CASSYPRLAGAQETQYF
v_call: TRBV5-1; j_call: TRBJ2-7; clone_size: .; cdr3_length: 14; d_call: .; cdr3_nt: TGCGCCAGCAGCTTCCGGCAGGGAGGCGACGAGCAGTACTTC; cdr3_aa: CASSFRQGGDEQYF
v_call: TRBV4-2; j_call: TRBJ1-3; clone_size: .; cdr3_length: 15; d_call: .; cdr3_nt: TGTGCCAGCAGCCTAGGGGACGCAGGGGAAAACACCATATATTTT; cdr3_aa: CASSLGDAGENTIYF
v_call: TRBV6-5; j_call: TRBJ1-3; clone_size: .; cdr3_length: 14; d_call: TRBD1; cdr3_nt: TGTGCCAGCAATAGTCAGGGGGCTGGAAACACCATATATTTT; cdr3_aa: CASNSQGAGNTIYF
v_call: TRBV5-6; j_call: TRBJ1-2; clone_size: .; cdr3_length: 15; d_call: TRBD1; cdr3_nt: TGTGCCAGCAGCTCACGGACAGGGGGCAACTATGGCTACACCTTC; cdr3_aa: CASSSRTGGNYGYTF
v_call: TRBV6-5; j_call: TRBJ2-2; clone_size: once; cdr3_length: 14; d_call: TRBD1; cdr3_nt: TGTGCCAGCAGCCCGGACAGGGGCACCGGGGAGCTGTTTTTT; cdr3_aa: CASSPDRGTGELFF
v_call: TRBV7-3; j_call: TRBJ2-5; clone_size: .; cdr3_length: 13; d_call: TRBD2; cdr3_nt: TGTGCCAGCAGACCCTCTAGCGGCGGGACCCAGTACTTC; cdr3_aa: CASRPSSGGTQYF
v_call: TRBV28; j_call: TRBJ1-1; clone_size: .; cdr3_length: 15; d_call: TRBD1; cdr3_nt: TGTGCCAGCAGCCGACCCGGACAGGGGAACACTGAAGCTTTCTTT; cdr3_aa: CASSRPGQGNTEAFF
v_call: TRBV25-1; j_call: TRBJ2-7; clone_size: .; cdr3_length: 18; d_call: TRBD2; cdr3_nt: TGTGCCAGCAGTGAATCAGGGTCCGGCGGGGGGGCCTCCTACGAGCAGTACTTC; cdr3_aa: CASSESGSGGGASYEQYF
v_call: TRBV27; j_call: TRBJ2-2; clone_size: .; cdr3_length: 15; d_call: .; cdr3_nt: TGTGCCAGCAGTTTATCGATCCTACAGTCCGGGGAGCTGTTTTTT; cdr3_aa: CASSLSILQSGELFF
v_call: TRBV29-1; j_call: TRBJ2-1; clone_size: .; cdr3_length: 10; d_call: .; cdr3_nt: TGCAGCGTTGACGTCAGGGGGCAGTTCTTC; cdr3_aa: CSVDVRGQFF
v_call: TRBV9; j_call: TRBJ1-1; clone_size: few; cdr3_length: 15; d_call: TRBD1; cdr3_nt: TGTGCCAGCAGTGCCCGGACAGGGATAAGTACTGAAGCTTTCTTT; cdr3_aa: CASSARTGISTEAFF
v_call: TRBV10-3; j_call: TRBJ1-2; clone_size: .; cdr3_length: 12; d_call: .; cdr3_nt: TGTGCCATCAGTGGGACAGCAATAGGCTACACCTTC; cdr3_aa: CAISGTAIGYTF
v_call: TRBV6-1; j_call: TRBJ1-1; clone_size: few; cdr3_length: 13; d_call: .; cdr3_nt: TGTGCCAGCAGTACAGAGTGGAACACTGAAGCTTTCTTT; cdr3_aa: CASSTEWNTEAFF
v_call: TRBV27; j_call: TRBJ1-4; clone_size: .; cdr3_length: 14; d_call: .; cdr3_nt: TGTGCCAGCAGTCCGCGACAGGATAATGAAAAACTGTTTTTT; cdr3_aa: CASSPRQDNEKLFF
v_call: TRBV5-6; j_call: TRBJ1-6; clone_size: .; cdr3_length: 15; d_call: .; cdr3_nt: TGTGCCAGCAGCTTGGGTTGGGGGGATAATTCACCCCTCCACTTT; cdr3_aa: CASSLGWGDNSPLHF
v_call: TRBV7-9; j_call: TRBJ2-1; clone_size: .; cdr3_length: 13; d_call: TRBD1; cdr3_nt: TGTGCCAGCAGCTCGACAGGGGGCGATGAGCAGTTCTTC; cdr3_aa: CASSSTGGDEQFF
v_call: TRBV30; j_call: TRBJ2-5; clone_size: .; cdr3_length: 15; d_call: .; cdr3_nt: TGTGCCTGGCTCCGTCCGGTGGGGGGCCAAGAGACCCAGTACTTC; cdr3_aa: CAWLRPVGGQETQYF
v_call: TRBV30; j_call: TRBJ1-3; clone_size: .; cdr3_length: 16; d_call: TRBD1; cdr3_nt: TGTGCCTGGATTTGGGCGAGGGGGCGAGGAGGAAACACCATATATTTT; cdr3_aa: CAWIWARGRGGNTIYF
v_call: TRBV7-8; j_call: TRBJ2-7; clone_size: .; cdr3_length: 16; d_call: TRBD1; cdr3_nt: TGTGCCAGCAGCTTAGAGGAAGGGGGACAGGGCTACGAGCAGTACTTC; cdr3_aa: CASSLEEGGQGYEQYF
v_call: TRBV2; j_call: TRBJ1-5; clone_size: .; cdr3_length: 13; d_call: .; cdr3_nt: TGTGCCAGCAGTGTATCAGGTAATCAGCCCCAGCATTTT; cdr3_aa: CASSVSGNQPQHF
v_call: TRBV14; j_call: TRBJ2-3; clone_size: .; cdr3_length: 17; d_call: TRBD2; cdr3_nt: TGTGCCAGCAGCCGATTCGGGACTAGCGGGGGGACAGATACGCAGTATTTT; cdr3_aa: CASSRFGTSGGTDTQYF
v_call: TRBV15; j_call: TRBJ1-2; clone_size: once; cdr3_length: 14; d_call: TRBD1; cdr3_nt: TGTGCCACCAGCAGCGACCCAGGGGGCTATGGCTACACCTTC; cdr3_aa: CATSSDPGGYGYTF
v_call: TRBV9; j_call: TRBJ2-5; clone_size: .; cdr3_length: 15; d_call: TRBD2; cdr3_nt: TGTGCCAGCAGCGTGTCCGGGACTAGCGGGGAGACCCAGTACTTC; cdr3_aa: CASSVSGTSGETQYF
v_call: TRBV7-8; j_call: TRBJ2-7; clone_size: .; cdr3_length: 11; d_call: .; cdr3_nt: TGTGCCAGCAGCCCCTACTACGAGCAGTACTTC; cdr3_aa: CASSPYYEQYF
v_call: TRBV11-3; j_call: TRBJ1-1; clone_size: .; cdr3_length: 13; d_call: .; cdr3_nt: TGTGCCAGCAGCTCCCATGCCGGAGGTAGTGCTTTCTTT; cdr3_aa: CASSSHAGGSAFF
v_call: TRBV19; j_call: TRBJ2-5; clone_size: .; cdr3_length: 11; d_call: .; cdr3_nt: TGTGCCAGTAGTAAATCGGAGACCCAGTACTTC; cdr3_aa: CASSKSETQYF
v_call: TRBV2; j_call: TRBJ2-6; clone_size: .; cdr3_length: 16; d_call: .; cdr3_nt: TGTGCCAGCAGTGTAGTACAGCCCTCTGGGGCCAACGTCCTGACTTTC; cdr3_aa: CASSVVQPSGANVLTF
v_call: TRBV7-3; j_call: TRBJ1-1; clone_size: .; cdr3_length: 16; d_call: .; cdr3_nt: TGTGCCAGCAGGCCCTCCCTCCTTGACAGGAGCACTGAAGCTTTCTTT; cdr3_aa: CASRPSLLDRSTEAFF
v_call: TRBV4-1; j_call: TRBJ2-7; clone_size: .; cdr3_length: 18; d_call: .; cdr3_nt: TGCGCCAGCAGCCAAGATCCCCGGGCGGGTGGTGGCTCCTACGAGCAGTACTTC; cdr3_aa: CASSQDPRAGGGSYEQYF
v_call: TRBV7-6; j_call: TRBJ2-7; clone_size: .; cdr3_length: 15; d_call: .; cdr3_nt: TGTGCCAGCAGCTTAGAGCCGTCCCACTCCTACGAGCAGTACTTC; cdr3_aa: CASSLEPSHSYEQYF
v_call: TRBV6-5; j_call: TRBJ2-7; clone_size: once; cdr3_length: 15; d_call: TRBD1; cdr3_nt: TGTGCCAGCAGTTACTCGTGGGACAGTACCTACGAGCAGTACTTC; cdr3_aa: CASSYSWDSTYEQYF
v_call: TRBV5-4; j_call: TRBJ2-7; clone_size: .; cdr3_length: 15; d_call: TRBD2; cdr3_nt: TGTGCCAGCAGCTCTCGACTAGCGGGTTCCTACGAGCAGTACTTC; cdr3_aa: CASSSRLAGSYEQYF
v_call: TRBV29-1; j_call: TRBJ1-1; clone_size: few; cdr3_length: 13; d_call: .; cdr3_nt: TGCAGCGTTGATTTCGTGGGGGGGACTGAAGCTTTCTTT; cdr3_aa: CSVDFVGGTEAFF
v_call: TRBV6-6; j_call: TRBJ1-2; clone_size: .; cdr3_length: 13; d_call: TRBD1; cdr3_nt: TGTGCCAGCAGTTCGACAGGGCTTTATGGCTACACCTTC; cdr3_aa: CASSSTGLYGYTF
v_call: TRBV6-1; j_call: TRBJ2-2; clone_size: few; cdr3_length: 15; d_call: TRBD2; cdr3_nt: TGTGCCAGCAGTGAGACTAGCGGGGGGTACGGGGAGCTGTTTTTT; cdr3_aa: CASSETSGGYGELFF
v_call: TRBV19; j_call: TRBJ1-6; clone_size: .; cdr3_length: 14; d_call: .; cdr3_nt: TGTGCCAGTAGTATCGGCCAGGGTGCTTCACCCCTCCACTTT; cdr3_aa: CASSIGQGASPLHF
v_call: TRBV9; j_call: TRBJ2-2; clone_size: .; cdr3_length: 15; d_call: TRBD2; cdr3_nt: TGTGCCAGCAGCTCACTAGCGGGGGGGACCGGGGAGCTGTTTTTT; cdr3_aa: CASSSLAGGTGELFF